Below, 30 T cell receptor beta chains from the same sample are listed, as sequenced in a study of blood T cell repertoires in COVID-19. Sequencing was performed with immunoSEQ multiplex PCR; in TCRdb, only in-frame clones are kept and a portion is missing. In the table there are roughly 100,000 clones, nearly 90% of which are singletons. Sequencing was done on a sample of peripheral blood. These receptors came from a man between 50 and 59 years old with active COVID-19.

The chain carries TRBV4-1 and TRBJ1-1; the D is unclear. CDR3 size: 13 residues. Trimming stripped 4 bases from V and 8 bases from J, with 14 bases between. Per the germline V gene, CDR1 is MGHRA and CDR2 is YSYEKL. The CDR3 region is CASSPKTSLEAFF. The CDR3 region has the DNA TGCGCCAGCAGCCCTAAAACTTCGTTAGAAGCTTTCTTT.

This rearrangement joins TRBV6-2 or TRBV6-3 to TRBJ1-1; D not resolved. CDR1 and CDR2 (germline): MNHEY, SVGEGT. The CDR3 has 17 residues. With 2 bases removed from V and 0 bases from J, the gap between germline ends came to 16 bases. CDR3 coding DNA: TGTGCCAGCAGTTACCCGTCGGCAGGCAATATGAACACTGAAGCTTTCTTT. Residues: CASSYPSAGNMNTEAFF.

This clone was seen just once. J is TRBJ2-3 and V is TRBV30; a possible D gene is TRBD2 (6 bases). Germline CDR1 and CDR2: GTSNPN and SVGIG (reference sequence). V was trimmed by 0 bases and J by 6 bases, leaving 19 bases between them. The CDR3 is made up of 16 amino acids. The CDR3 DNA is TGTGCCTGGAGTGTAAGGGGACTGGCGGCTGGGGATACGCAGTATTTT. This gives the protein CAWSVRGLAAGDTQYF.

The chain links TRBV9 to TRBJ2-3; D remains ambiguous. The V and J ends lost 2 bases and 5 bases respectively, with 6 bases between them. The CDR3 length is 12 residues. Germline CDR1 and CDR2: SGDLS and YYNGEE. Here the CDR3 DNA reads TGTGCCAGCAGCGTTAGAGTAGATACGCAGTATTTT. Its translation: CASSVRVDTQYF.

The chain links TRBV3-1 (or the pseudogene TRBV3-2) to TRBJ2-5; 13 bases fit TRBD2. Germline trimming cut 4 bases from V and 3 bases from J; bases unmatched to any gene: 8. This CDR3 has 17 residues. CDR1 LGHDT and CDR2 YNNKEL come from the germline V gene (reference sequence). Here the CDR3 DNA reads TGTGCCAGCAGCCTATGGACTAGCGGGGGCACAAAAGAGACCCAGTACTTC. Amino acid sequence: CASSLWTSGGTKETQYF.

CDR3 residues: CASSTTNKYGYTF. Here the CDR3 DNA reads TGTGCCAGCAGTACGACAAACAAGTATGGCTACACCTTC. The V and J genes are TRBV12-3 or TRBV12-4 and TRBJ1-2; no clear D. The length of the CDR3 is 13 residues. V lost 5 bases and J 5 bases, leaving 12 bases between the germline ends.

V usage is TRBV27 and J usage is TRBJ1-2; D is ambiguous. Trimming stripped 3 bases from V and 2 bases from J, with 25 bases between. From germline, CDR1 is MNHEY and CDR2 SMNVEV (reference sequence). This CDR3 is 19 amino acids long. The CDR3 here is CASSLSGVPRFVENYGYTF. The CDR3 DNA sequence: TGTGCCAGCAGTTTGTCCGGTGTACCTCGCTTCGTCGAAAACTATGGCTACACCTTC.

The rearrangement joins TRBV3-1 (or the pseudogene TRBV3-2) to TRBJ2-6, with 10 nucleotides matching TRBD2. J gave up 2 bases and V 2 bases, and 9 bases lay outside the gene matches. The CDR3 is made up of 19 amino acids. Per germline, CDR1 LGHDT and CDR2 YNNKEL (reference sequence). The CDR3 spells CASSQLAGTSAAGANVLTF. The CDR3 DNA follows: TGTGCCAGCAGCCAACTTGCCGGGACTAGCGCAGCTGGGGCCAACGTCCTGACTTTC.

The chain recombines TRBV5-6 with TRBJ1-2; the match to TRBD1 covers 7 bases. CDR3 size: 15 residues. With 3 bases clipped from V and 7 bases from J, the junction kept 12 bases outside the gene matches. Germline CDR1 reads SGHDT; CDR2 reads YYEEEE. The CDR3 reads CASSYAPDRPFGYTF. CDR3 nucleotide sequence: TGTGCCAGCAGCTACGCACCGGACAGGCCCTTTGGCTACACCTTC.

The V gene is TRBV15, the J gene TRBJ1-1; 8 nucleotides line up with TRBD1. From germline, CDR1 is LNHNV and CDR2 YYDKDF (reference sequence). Germline trimming cut 1 base from V and 7 bases from J; bases unmatched to any gene: 8. The CDR3 covers 15 residues. The CDR3 DNA follows: TGTGCCACCAGCAGAGGACAGGGGTTTTTTTATGAAGCTTTCTTT. Residues: CATSRGQGFFYEAFF.

This chain joins TRBV3-1 (or the pseudogene TRBV3-2) and TRBJ2-1; tentative D call: TRBD1 (5 bases). This CDR3 region has 14 residues. Germline CDR1 reads LGHDT; CDR2 reads YNNKEL (reference sequence). V was shortened by 4 bases and J by 6 bases, with 13 bases between the two germline ends. The CDR3 bases are TGTGCCAGCAGCCCCCCAAAAGGGGTCAATGAGCAGTTCTTC. Its translation: CASSPPKGVNEQFF.

This clone was seen only once. The rearrangement uses TRBV15 and TRBJ1-6; D call uncertain. This CDR3 region has 14 residues. CDR1 is LNHNV, CDR2 YYDKDF, per germline (reference sequence). V gave up 3 bases and J gave up 0 bases, with 3 bases separating them. The CDR3 spells CATSRSSYNSPLHF. CDR3 DNA sequence: TGTGCCACCAGCAGGAGCTCCTATAATTCACCCCTCCACTTT.

The chain employs TRBV9 and TRBJ2-3; TRBD2 is a possible D gene (6 bases). Germline V lookup: CDR1 SGDLS, CDR2 YYNGEE. V lost 0 bases to trimming and J lost 4 bases, with 9 bases between them. The CDR3 is 14 residues long. The DNA for the CDR3 is TGTGCCAGCAGCGTAGAAATAGCGGCAGATACGCAGTATTTT. Encoded protein: CASSVEIAADTQYF.

The chain carries TRBV29-1 and TRBJ2-2; maybe TRBD1 (6 bases). Germline V gene lookup returns CDR1 SQVTM and CDR2 ANQGSEA. Trimming took off 4 bases at V and 0 bases at J, with 9 bases between the two ends. This CDR3 spans 14 amino acids. Here the CDR3 reads CSVARGSNTGELFF. The CDR3 DNA sequence: TGCAGCGTTGCCAGGGGATCGAACACCGGGGAGCTGTTTTTT.

This rearrangement joins TRBV5-1 to TRBJ2-2; 10 positions agree with TRBD1. V lost 0 bases to trimming and J lost 9 bases; unmatched junction nucleotides: 5. The CDR3 loop spans 15 amino acids. In germline, CDR1 is SGHRS, CDR2 YFSETQ. In DNA, the CDR3 is TGCGCCAGCAGCTTGGGACGGACAGGGGGTCGGGAGCTGTTTTTT. Protein product: CASSLGRTGGRELFF.

The DNA for the CDR3 is TGTGCCAGCAGGACAGGGGGCGGCTATGGCTACACCTTC. Its translation is CASRTGGGYGYTF. This sequence joins TRBV6-5 and TRBJ1-2; 10 nucleotides agree with TRBD1. This CDR3 has 13 amino acids. V gave up 6 bases and J gave up 4 bases; unmatched junction bases: 2. The germline V gene has CDR1 MNHEY and CDR2 SVGAGI.

This clone was observed a handful of times. The chain carries TRBV7-9 and TRBJ1-2; tentatively, D is TRBD1 (6 bases). V was pared by 3 bases and J by 12 bases, with 20 bases between. The germline V gene has CDR1 SEHNR and CDR2 FQNEAQ (reference sequence). The length of the CDR3 is 14 residues. CDR3 sequence: CASSFVSQGLEDTF. In DNA form, the CDR3 reads TGTGCCAGCAGCTTTGTTAGTCAGGGGCTGGAGGACACCTTC.

The CDR3 here is CASSFGSDTQYF. CDR3 DNA sequence: TGTGCCAGCAGCTTCGGTTCGGATACGCAGTATTTT. The chain uses TRBV11-3 and TRBJ2-3; D ambiguous. Germline assignment: CDR1 SGHNT and CDR2 YENEEA. This CDR3 region has 12 residues. Deletions cut 3 bases from V and 6 bases from J, with 7 bases between. The whole variable domain, remainder taken from reference TRBV11-3 and TRBJ2-3, is EAGVVQSPRYKIIEKKQPVAFWCNPISGHNTLYWYLQNLGQGPELLIRYENEEAVDDSQLPKDRFSAERLKGVDSTLKIQPAELGDSAVYLCASSFGSDTQYFGPGTRLTVL.

The rearrangement links TRBV4-2 to TRBJ1-6; 8 bases map to TRBD1. V was pared by 0 bases and J by 8 bases, with 15 bases of the junction left unmatched. Germline lookup yields CDR1 LGHNA and CDR2 YNFKEQ. The CDR3 has 19 amino acids. For the CDR3, the DNA is TGTGCCAGCAGCCAAGACCCCCCCCTGACAGGGGCACTTTATTCACCCCTCCACTTT. This gives the protein CASSQDPPLTGALYSPLHF.

The chain carries TRBV5-5 and TRBJ2-7, with TRBD2 identical over 10 bases. There are 17 residues in the CDR3. The V gene end was trimmed by 5 bases and the J gene end by 0 bases; junction bases not matched to a gene: 11. The germline V gene has CDR1 SGHKS and CDR2 YYEKEE (reference sequence). The CDR3 reads CASRRLGLAASSYEQYF. The DNA for the CDR3 is TGTGCCAGCAGACGACTCGGACTAGCGGCTAGCTCCTACGAGCAGTACTTC.

V usage is TRBV4-2 and J usage is TRBJ1-3; 10 nucleotides match TRBD1. The V segment lost 0 bases and the J segment 7 bases; nucleotides outside the gene matches: 6. The CDR3 covers 16 residues. The germline V gene has CDR1 LGHNA and CDR2 YNFKEQ. CDR3 in DNA: TGTGCCAGCAGCCAAGATCCGGGACAGGGGCCGAACACCATATATTTT. Amino acids: CASSQDPGQGPNTIYF.

J is TRBJ2-2 and V is TRBV27; D unresolved. Per the germline V gene, CDR1 is MNHEY and CDR2 is SMNVEV (reference sequence). CDR3 length: 16 amino acids. V lost 3 bases and J 0 bases, leaving 11 bases between the germline ends. The CDR3 here is CASSFLSFANTGELFF. CDR3 sequence (DNA): TGTGCCAGCAGTTTTTTATCTTTCGCGAACACCGGGGAGCTGTTTTTT.

This chain joins TRBV5-4 and TRBJ1-2, with unresolved D. Trimming shortened V by 2 bases and J by 10 bases, and 18 bases separated the two germline ends. In germline, CDR1 is SGHNT, CDR2 YYREEE (reference sequence). The CDR3 spans 14 residues. As DNA, the CDR3 is TGTGCCAGCAGCTTCGGTGGGCCCTCAAAGGACTACACCTTC. Its translation is CASSFGGPSKDYTF.

This chain joins TRBV14 and TRBJ2-1, with a tentative D call TRBD1 (6 bases). CDR3 length equals 15 residues. Trimming left V 4 bases short and J 3 bases short, with 13 bases between. Per the germline V gene, CDR1 is SGHDN and CDR2 is FVKESK. The CDR3 bases are TGTGCCAGCAGCCTCTACAGGGACGTCTACAATGAGCAGTTCTTC. This codes for CASSLYRDVYNEQFF.

V is TRBV12-5 and J is TRBJ2-7; D might be TRBD1 (5 bases). CDR3 length: 13 residues. Looked up from germline, CDR1 is LGHNT and CDR2 is FRNRAP. Trimming stripped 3 bases from V and 2 bases from J, with 8 bases between. CDR3 nucleotide sequence: TGTGCTAGTGGTTTCGGCAGGGCCTACGAGCAGTACTTC. Translation: CASGFGRAYEQYF. The variable domain in full, completed from reference TRBV12-5 and TRBJ2-7, reads DARVTQTPRHKVTEMGQEVTMRCQPILGHNTVFWYRQTMMQGLELLAYFRNRAPLDDSGMPKDRFSAEMPDATLATLKIQPSEPRDSAVYFCASGFGRAYEQYFGPGTRLTVT.

This clone has a handful of counts. V usage is TRBV7-2 and J usage is TRBJ2-5; TRBD2 matches 13 bases. V gave up 5 bases and J gave up 6 bases; unmatched junction bases: 6. Looked up from germline, CDR1 is SGHTA and CDR2 is FQGNSA. The CDR3 has 15 amino acids. CDR3 nucleotides: TGTGCCAGCAGCGCCACACTAGCGGGGGGGCAGACCCAGTACTTC. Amino acids: CASSATLAGGQTQYF.

The chain joins TRBV6-5 to TRBJ1-5; D perhaps matches TRBD1 (5 bases). From germline, CDR1 is MNHEY and CDR2 SVGAGI. The CDR3 consists of 13 residues. V lost 5 bases to trimming and J lost 5 bases, with 10 bases between them. DNA for the CDR3: TGTGCCAGCAGTCCCGACAGATATCAGCCCCAGCATTTT. Protein: CASSPDRYQPQHF.

This chain links TRBV12-3 or TRBV12-4 with TRBJ2-7, with D possibly matching TRBD1 (5 bases). The CDR3 spans 11 residues. V gave up 3 bases and J gave up 7 bases, with 7 bases separating them. CDR3 coding DNA: TGTGCCAGCAGTTTGTCAGGGGAGCAGTACTTC. Residues: CASSLSGEQYF.

CDR3 bases: TGTGCCAGCAGCGCATACTACTGGCGGGGGACCGACAATGAGCAGTTCTTC. Translated: CASSAYYWRGTDNEQFF. The chain combines TRBV9 with TRBJ2-1; 7 bases are shared with TRBD2. V shed 3 bases, J shed 5 bases, and the junction held 14 bases outside the gene matches. The CDR3 totals 17 residues. Germline V gene lookup returns CDR1 SGDLS and CDR2 YYNGEE.

The chain couples TRBV2 to TRBJ1-2, with D possibly matching TRBD1 (6 bases). CDR1 is SNHLY and CDR2 is FYNNEI in the germline V gene. The CDR3 is 15 amino acids. The V and J ends lost 1 base and 7 bases respectively, with 16 bases between them. The CDR3 here is CASSEVMTGRGGYTF. CDR3 in DNA: TGTGCCAGCAGTGAAGTGATGACAGGCCGGGGTGGCTACACCTTC.